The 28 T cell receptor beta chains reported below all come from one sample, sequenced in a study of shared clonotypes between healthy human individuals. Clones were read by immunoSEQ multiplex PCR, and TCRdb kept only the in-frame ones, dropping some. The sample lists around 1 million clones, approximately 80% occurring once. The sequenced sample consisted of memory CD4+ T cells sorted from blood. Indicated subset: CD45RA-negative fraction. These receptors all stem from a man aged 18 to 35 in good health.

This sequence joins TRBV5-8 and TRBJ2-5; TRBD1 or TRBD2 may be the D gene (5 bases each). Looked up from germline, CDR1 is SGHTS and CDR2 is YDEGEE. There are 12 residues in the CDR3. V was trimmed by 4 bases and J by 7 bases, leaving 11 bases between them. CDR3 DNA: TGTGCCAGCAGCCGGGACGTCGGGACCCAGTACTTC. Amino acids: CASSRDVGTQYF.

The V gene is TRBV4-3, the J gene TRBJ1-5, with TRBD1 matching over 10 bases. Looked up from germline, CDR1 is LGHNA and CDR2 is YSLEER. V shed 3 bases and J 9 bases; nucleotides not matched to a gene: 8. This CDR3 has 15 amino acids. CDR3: CASSQDRGTLGPQHF. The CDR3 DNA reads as TGCGCCAGCAGCCAGGACAGGGGGACATTGGGGCCCCAGCATTTT.

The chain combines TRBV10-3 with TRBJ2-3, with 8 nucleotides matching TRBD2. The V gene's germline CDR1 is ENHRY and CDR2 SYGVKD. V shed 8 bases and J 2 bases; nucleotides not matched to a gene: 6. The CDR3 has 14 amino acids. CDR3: CAIQTSGPTDTQYF. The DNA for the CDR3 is TGTGCCATCCAAACTAGCGGTCCCACAGATACGCAGTATTTT.

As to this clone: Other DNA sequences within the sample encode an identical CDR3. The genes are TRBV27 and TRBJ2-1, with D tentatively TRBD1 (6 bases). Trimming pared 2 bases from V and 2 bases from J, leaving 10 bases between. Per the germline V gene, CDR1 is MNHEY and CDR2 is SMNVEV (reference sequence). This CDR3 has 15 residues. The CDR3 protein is CASSLGWDTYNEQFF. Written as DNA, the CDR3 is TGTGCCAGCAGTTTAGGTTGGGACACCTACAATGAGCAGTTCTTC.

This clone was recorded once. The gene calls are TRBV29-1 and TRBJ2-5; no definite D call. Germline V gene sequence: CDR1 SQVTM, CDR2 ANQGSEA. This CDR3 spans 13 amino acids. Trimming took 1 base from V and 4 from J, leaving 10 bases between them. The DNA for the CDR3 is TGCAGCGTTGAAGGCCCATTGGGAGAGACCCAGTACTTC. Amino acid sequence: CSVEGPLGETQYF. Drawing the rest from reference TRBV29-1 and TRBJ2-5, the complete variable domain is SAVISQKPSRDICQRGTSLTIQCQVDSQVTMMFWYRQQPGQSLTLIATANQGSEATYESGFVIDKFPISRPNLTFSTLTVSNMSPEDSSIYLCSVEGPLGETQYFGPGTRLLVL.

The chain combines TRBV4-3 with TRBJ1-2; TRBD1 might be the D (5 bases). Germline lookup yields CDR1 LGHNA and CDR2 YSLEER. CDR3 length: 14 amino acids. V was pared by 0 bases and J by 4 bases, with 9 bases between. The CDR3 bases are TGCGCCAGCAGCCAAGAAGGGGAGTCCTATGGCTACACCTTC. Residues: CASSQEGESYGYTF.

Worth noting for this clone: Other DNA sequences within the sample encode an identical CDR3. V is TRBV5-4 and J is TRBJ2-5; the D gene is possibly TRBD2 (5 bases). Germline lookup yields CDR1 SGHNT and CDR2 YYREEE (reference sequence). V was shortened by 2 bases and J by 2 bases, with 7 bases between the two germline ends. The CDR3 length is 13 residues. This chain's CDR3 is CASSLSGQETQYF. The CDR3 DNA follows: TGTGCCAGCAGCTTATCGGGGCAAGAGACCCAGTACTTC.

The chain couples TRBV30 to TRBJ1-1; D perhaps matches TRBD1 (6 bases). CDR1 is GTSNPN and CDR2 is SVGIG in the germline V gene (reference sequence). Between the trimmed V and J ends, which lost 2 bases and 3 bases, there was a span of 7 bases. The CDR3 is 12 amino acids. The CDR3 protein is CAWSQGYTEAFF. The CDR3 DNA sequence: TGTGCCTGGAGTCAGGGGTACACTGAAGCTTTCTTT.

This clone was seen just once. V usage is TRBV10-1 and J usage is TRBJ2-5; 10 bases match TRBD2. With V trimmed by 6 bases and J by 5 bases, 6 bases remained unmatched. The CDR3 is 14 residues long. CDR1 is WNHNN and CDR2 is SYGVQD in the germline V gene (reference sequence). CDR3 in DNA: TGCGCCAGCAGCCAAGCGGGAGGGGAGGAGACCCAGTACTTC. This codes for CASSQAGGEETQYF.

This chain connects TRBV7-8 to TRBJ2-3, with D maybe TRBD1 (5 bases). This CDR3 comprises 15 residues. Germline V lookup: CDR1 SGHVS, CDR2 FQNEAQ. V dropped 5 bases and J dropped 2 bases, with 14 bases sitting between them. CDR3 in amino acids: CASSIQSGPTDTQYF. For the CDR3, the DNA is TGTGCCAGCAGCATCCAGTCAGGGCCCACAGATACGCAGTATTTT.

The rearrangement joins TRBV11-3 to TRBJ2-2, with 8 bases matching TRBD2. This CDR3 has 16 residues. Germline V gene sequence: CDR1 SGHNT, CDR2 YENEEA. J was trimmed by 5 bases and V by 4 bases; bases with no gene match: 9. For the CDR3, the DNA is TGTGCCAGCAGCTGGGGTGCGGGGGGCCGAACCGGGGAGCTGTTTTTT. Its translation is CASSWGAGGRTGELFF.

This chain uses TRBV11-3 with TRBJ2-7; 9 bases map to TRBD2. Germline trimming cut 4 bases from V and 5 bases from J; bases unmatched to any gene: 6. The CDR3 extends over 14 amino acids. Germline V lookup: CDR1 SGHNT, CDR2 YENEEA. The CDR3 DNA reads TGTGCCAGCAGCTCGGATAGCGGGAGTGACGAGCAGTACTTC. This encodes CASSSDSGSDEQYF.

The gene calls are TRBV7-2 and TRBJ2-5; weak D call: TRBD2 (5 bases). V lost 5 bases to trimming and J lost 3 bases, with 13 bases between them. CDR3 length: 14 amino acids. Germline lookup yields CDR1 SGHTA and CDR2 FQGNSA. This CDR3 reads CASSVSGREETQYF. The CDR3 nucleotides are TGTGCCAGCAGCGTAAGCGGAAGAGAAGAGACCCAGTACTTC. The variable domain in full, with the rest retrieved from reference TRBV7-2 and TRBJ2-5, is GAGVSQSPSNKVTEKGKDVELRCDPISGHTALYWYRQSLGQGLEFLIYFQGNSAPDKSGLPSDRFSAERTGGSVSTLTIQRTQQEDSAVYLCASSVSGREETQYFGPGTRLLVL.

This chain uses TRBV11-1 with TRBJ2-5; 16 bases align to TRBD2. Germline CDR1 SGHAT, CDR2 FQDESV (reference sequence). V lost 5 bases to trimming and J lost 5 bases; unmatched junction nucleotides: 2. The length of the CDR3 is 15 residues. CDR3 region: CASSPGLAGGETQYF. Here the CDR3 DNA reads TGTGCCAGCAGCCCGGGACTAGCGGGGGGGGAGACCCAGTACTTC.

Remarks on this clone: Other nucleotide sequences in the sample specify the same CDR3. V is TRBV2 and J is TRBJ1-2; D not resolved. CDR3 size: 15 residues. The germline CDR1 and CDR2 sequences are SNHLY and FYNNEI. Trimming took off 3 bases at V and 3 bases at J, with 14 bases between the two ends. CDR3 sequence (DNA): TGTGCCAGCAGTGAGGAGGGTACGGGCTACTATGGCTACACCTTC. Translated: CASSEEGTGYYGYTF.

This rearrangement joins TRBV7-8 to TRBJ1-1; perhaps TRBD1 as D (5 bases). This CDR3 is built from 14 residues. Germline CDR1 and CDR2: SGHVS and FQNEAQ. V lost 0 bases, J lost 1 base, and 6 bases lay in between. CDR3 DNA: TGTGCCAGCAGCTTAGCGGGACCGAACACTGAAGCTTTCTTT. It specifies CASSLAGPNTEAFF.

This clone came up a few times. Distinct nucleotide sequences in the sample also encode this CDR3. CDR3 sequence: CASSRGGRTDTQYF. For the CDR3, the DNA is TGTGCCAGCAGCAGGGGGGGGCGCACAGATACGCAGTATTTT. The chain recombines TRBV6-5 with TRBJ2-3; possibly TRBD1 or TRBD2 for D (7 bases each). Germline V CDR1 and CDR2: MNHEY, SVGAGI. With 6 bases removed from V and 1 base from J, the gap between germline ends came to 11 bases. CDR3 length: 14 amino acids.

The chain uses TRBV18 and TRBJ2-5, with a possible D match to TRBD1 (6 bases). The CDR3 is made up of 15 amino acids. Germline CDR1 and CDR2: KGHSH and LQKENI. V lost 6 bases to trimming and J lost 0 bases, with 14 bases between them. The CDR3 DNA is TGTGCCAGCTCCCCTGGGACACTGTACCAAGAGACCCAGTACTTC. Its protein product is CASSPGTLYQETQYF.

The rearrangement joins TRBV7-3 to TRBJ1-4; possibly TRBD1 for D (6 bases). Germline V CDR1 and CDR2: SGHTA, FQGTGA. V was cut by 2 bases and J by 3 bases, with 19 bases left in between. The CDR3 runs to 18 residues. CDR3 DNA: TGTGCCAGCAGCTTAGGGCGCGCGGGGGCCAGGTCTAATGAAAAACTGTTTTTT. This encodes CASSLGRAGARSNEKLFF. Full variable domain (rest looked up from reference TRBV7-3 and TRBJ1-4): GAGVSQTPSNKVTEKGKYVELRCDPISGHTALYWYRQSLGQGPEFLIYFQGTGAADDSGLPNDRFFAVRPEGSVSTLKIQRTERGDSAVYLCASSLGRAGARSNEKLFFGSGTQLSVL.

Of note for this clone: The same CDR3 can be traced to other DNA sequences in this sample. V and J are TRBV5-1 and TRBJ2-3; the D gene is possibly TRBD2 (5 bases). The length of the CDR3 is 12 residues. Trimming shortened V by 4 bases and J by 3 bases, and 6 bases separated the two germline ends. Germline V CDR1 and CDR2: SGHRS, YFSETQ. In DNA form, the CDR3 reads TGCGCCAGCAGCACGGGAACAGATACGCAGTATTTT. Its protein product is CASSTGTDTQYF.

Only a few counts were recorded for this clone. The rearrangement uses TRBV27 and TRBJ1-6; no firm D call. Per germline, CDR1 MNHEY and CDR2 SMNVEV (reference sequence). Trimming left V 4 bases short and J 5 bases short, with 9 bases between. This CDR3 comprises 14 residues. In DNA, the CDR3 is TGTGCCAGCAGTTGGGCGGGTGATAATTCACCCCTCCACTTT. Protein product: CASSWAGDNSPLHF.

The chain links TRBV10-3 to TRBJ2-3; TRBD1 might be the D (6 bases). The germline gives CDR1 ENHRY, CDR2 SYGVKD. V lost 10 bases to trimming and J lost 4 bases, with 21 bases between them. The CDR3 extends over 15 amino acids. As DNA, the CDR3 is TGTGCCACGACGAGACAGGCCACGGCGTCAGATACGCAGTATTTT. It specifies CATTRQATASDTQYF.

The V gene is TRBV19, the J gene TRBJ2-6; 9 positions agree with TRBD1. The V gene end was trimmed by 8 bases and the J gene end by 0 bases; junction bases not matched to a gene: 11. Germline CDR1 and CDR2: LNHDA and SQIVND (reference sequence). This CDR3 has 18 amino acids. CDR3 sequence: CASPVTGQGNSGANVLTF. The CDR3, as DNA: TGTGCCAGTCCGGTGACGGGACAGGGTAACTCTGGGGCCAACGTCCTGACTTTC.

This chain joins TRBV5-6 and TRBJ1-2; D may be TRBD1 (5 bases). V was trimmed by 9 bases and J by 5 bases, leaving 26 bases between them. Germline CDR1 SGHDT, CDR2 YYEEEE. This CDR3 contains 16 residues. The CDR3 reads CATHSWVGPRVYGYTF. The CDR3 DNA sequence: TGTGCCACCCACTCGTGGGTGGGACCTAGGGTTTATGGCTACACCTTC.

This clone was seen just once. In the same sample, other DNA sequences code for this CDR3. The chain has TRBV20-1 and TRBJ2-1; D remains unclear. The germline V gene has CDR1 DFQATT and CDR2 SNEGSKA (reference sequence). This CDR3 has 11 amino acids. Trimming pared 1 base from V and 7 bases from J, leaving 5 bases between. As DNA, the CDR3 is TGCAGTGCTAGAGTGGGAAATGAGCAGTTCTTC. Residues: CSARVGNEQFF.

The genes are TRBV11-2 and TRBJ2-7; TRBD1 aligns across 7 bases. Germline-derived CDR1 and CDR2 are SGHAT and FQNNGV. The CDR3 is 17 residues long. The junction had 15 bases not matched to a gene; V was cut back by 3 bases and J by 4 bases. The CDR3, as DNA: TGTGCCAGCAGCTTCCTATACTCCGGGACAGTGCAATACGAGCAGTACTTC. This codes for CASSFLYSGTVQYEQYF.

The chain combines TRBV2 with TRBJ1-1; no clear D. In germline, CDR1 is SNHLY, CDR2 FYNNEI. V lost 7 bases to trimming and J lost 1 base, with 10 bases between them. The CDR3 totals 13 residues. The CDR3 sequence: CASIKAQNTEAFF. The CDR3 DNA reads TGTGCCAGCATCAAGGCCCAGAACACTGAAGCTTTCTTT.

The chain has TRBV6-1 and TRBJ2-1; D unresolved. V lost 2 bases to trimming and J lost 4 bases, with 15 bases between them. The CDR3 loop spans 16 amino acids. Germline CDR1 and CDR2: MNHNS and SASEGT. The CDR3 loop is CASSELRFTPYNEQFF. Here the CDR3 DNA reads TGTGCCAGCAGTGAATTGAGATTCACCCCATACAATGAGCAGTTCTTC.